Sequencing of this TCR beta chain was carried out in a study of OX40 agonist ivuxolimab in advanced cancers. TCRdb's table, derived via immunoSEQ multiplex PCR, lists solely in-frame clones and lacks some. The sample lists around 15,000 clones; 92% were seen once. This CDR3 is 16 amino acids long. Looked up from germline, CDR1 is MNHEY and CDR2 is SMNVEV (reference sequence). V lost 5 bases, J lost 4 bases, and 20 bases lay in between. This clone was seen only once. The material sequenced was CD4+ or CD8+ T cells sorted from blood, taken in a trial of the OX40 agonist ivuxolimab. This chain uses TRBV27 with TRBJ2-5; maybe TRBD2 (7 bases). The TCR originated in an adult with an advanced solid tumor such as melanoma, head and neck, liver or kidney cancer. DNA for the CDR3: TGTGCCAGCAGTACCTTCGAGGGGGGGGCAGGAGAGACCCAGTACTTC. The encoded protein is CASSTFEGGAGETQYF.